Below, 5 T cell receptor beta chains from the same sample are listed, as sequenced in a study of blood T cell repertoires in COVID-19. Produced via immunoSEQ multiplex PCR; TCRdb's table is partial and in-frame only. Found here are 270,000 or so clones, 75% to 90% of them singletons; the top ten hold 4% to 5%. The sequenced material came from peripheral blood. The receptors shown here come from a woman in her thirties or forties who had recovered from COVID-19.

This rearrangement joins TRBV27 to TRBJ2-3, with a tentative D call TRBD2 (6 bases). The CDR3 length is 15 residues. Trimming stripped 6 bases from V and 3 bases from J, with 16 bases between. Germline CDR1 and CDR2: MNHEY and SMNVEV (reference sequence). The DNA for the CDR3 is TGTGCCAGCAGGCCCAGGAGACTAGGTACAGATACGCAGTATTTT. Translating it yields CASRPRRLGTDTQYF.

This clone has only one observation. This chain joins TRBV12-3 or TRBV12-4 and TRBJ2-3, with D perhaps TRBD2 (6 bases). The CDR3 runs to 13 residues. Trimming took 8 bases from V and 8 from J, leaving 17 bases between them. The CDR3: CASHSNVGGTQYF. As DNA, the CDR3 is TGTGCCAGCCACTCGAACGTGGGAGGTACGCAGTATTTT.

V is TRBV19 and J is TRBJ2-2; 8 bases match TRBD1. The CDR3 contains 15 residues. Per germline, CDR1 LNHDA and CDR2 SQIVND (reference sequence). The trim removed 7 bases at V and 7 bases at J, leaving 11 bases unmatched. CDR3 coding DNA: TGTGCCAGTACCCAGGGGGCGGCCGTGGGCGGGGAGCTGTTTTTT. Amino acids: CASTQGAAVGGELFF.

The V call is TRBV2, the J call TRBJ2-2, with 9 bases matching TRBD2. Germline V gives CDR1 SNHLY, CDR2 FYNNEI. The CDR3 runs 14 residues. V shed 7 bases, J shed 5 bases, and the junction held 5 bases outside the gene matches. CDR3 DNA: TGTGCCAGCAAGGGACTAGCCGCGACCGGGGAGCTGTTTTTT. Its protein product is CASKGLAATGELFF. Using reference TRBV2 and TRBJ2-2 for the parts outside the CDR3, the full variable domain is EPEVTQTPSHQVTQMGQEVILRCVPISNHLYFYWYRQILGQKVEFLVSFYNNEISEKSEIFDDQFSVERPDGSNFTLKIRSTKLEDSAMYFCASKGLAATGELFFGEGSRLTVL.

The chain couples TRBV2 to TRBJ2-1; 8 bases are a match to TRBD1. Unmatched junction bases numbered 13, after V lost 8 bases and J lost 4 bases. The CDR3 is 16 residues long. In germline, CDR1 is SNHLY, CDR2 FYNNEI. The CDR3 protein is CASGTRTGRFYNEQFF. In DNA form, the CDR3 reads TGTGCCAGCGGAACCCGGACAGGGCGTTTTTACAATGAGCAGTTCTTC.